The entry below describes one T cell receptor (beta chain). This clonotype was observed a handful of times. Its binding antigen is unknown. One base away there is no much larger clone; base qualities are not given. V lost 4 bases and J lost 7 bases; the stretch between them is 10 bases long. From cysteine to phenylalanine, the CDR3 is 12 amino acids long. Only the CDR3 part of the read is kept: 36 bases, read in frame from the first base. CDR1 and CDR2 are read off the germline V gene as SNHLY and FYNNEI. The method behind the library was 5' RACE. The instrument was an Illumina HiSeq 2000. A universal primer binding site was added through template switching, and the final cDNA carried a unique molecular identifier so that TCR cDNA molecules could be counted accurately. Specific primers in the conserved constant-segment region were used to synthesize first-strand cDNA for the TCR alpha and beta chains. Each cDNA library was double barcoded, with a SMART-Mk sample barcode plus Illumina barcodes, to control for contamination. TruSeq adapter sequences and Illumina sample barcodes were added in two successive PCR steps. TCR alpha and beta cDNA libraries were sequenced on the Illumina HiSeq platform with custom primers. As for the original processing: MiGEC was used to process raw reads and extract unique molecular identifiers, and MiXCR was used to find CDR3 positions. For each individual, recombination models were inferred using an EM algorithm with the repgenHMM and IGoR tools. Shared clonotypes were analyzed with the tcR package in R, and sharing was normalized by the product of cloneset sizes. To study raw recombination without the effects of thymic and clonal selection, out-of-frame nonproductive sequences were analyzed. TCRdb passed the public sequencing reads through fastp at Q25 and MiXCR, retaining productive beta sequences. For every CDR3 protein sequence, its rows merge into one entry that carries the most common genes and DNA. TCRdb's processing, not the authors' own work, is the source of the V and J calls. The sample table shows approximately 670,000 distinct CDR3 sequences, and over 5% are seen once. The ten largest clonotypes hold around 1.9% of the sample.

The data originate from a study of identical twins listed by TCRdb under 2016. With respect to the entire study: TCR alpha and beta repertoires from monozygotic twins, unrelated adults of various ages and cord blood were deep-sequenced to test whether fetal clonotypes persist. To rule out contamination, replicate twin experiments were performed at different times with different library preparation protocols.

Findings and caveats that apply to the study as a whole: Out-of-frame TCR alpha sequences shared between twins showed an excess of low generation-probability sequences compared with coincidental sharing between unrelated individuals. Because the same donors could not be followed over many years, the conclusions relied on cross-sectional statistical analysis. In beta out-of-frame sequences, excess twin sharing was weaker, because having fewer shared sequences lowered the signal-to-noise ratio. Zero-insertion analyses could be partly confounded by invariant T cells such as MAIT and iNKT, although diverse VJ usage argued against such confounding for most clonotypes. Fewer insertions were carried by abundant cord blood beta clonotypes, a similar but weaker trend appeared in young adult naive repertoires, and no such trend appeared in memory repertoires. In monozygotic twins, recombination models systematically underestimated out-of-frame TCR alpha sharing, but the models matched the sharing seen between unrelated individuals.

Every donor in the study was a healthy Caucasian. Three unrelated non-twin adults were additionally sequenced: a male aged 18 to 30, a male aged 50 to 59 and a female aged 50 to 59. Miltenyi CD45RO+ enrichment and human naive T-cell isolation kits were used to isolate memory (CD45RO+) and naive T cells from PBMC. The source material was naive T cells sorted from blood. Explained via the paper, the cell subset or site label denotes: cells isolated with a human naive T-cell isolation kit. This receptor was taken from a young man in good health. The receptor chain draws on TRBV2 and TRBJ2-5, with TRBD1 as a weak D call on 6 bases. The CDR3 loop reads CASSVRGGTQYF. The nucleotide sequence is TGTGCCAGCAGTGTCAGGGGCGGGACCCAGTACTTC.